The clone carrying this T cell receptor beta chain was recorded many times. The data originate from a study of human T cells and chemical hapten exposure. The time point denotes: patch test 1, 2 weeks after DPC sensitization. Treatment denoted: therapeutic diphenylcyclopropenone sensitization with weekly scalp DPC. TCRdb re-called the RACE reads through MiXCR, storing one row per CDR3 protein. The table includes 300,000 to 450,000 distinct CDR3 sequences, about 4.4% detected once. Trimming took 2 bases from V and 3 from J, leaving 10 bases between them. There are 14 residues in the CDR3. Per the germline V gene, CDR1 is SGHRS and CDR2 is YFSETQ.

The sample consisted of whole blood, taken in connection with sensitization to the hapten diphenylcyclopropenone (DPC). This chain uses TRBV5-1 with TRBJ2-3, with TRBD1 as a possible D gene (5 bases). The clonotype comes from a woman in her 50s with alopecia areata. Some clones in this sample may be carry-over from other donors' samples. The CDR3 sequence: CASSLGHETDTQYF. As DNA, the CDR3 is TGCGCCAGCAGCTTAGGACATGAGACAGATACGCAGTATTTT.